This passage covers 18 T cell receptor beta chains from one sample sequenced in a study of blood T cell repertoires in COVID-19. Using immunoSEQ multiplex PCR, the repertoire was profiled, and TCRdb retains in-frame clones only, with some absent. The repertoire includes roughly 120,000 clones, about 86% of them detected once, and 7.9% sits in the top ten. The sequenced sample was peripheral blood. The source is a man between 65 and 85 years old who had recovered from COVID-19.

The chain combines TRBV11-2 with TRBJ1-1; no definite D call. Trimming shortened V by 0 bases and J by 3 bases, and 5 bases separated the two germline ends. The CDR3 totals 13 residues. Germline V CDR1 and CDR2: SGHAT, FQNNGV. CDR3 sequence reads: CASSLEADTEAFF. CDR3 bases: TGTGCCAGCAGCTTAGAGGCAGACACTGAAGCTTTCTTT.

V usage is TRBV6-5 and J usage is TRBJ1-6; perhaps TRBD1 as D (6 bases). The CDR3 loop spans 15 amino acids. Germline CDR1 reads MNHEY; CDR2 reads SVGAGI. Trimming left V 6 bases short and J 5 bases short, with 14 bases between. CDR3: CASSRDRSHNSPLHF. CDR3 bases: TGTGCCAGCAGCCGCGACAGGAGCCATAATTCACCCCTCCACTTT.

The chain joins TRBV4-3 to TRBJ1-1; weak D call: TRBD1 (5 bases). The germline V gene has CDR1 LGHNA and CDR2 YSLEER. The CDR3 is 15 residues long. Trimming shortened V by 0 bases and J by 5 bases, and 13 bases separated the two germline ends. The CDR3 DNA follows: TGCGCCAGCAGCCAAGATCGGAGGGGAGAAACTGAAGCTTTCTTT. This sequence encodes CASSQDRRGETEAFF.

The chain combines TRBV9 with TRBJ2-5; 8 nucleotides line up with TRBD1. The CDR3 covers 15 residues. V was clipped by 7 bases and J by 2 bases; unmatched bases: 10. Germline V lookup: CDR1 SGDLS, CDR2 YYNGEE. The CDR3 DNA reads TGTGCCAGCGCCAGGGGGCCGCTAGGACAAGAGACCCAGTACTTC. Translating it yields CASARGPLGQETQYF.

The chain has TRBV11-2 and TRBJ1-1; 8 bases agree with TRBD1. The CDR3 sequence is 16 residues long. V dropped 1 base and J dropped 7; count of bases not matched to a gene: 11. Germline-derived CDR1 and CDR2 are SGHAT and FQNNGV. CDR3 nucleotides: TGTGCCAGCAGCTTAGGGAAGCAGGGGGCTATTGTTGAAGCTTTCTTT. It is translated as CASSLGKQGAIVEAFF.

This clone was observed a handful of times. Other nucleotide sequences from this sample produce the same CDR3. The rearrangement uses TRBV2 and TRBJ1-5; 7 bases are shared with TRBD1. Germline V lookup: CDR1 SNHLY, CDR2 FYNNEI. The CDR3 loop spans 13 amino acids. After removal of 6 bases from V and 2 bases from J, the junction contained 1 base not matched to a gene. The CDR3 spells CASSGTGNQPQHF. CDR3 in DNA: TGTGCCAGCAGCGGGACAGGCAATCAGCCCCAGCATTTT.

Here the CDR3 DNA reads TGCAGCGCCACCGGGACTAGCGGAGGGAGGGATGAGCAGTTCTTC. Protein: CSATGTSGGRDEQFF. This chain uses TRBV29-1 with TRBJ2-1; the match to TRBD2 covers 11 bases. CDR1 and CDR2 (germline): SQVTM, ANQGSEA. This CDR3 contains 15 residues. V was clipped by 7 bases and J by 8 bases; unmatched bases: 13.

The V call is TRBV5-1, the J call TRBJ2-7; no reliable D call. The CDR3 contains 14 residues. Germline-derived CDR1 and CDR2 are SGHRS and YFSETQ. V lost 4 bases to trimming and J lost 4 bases, with 15 bases between them. CDR3 DNA: TGCGCCAGCAGCCCCCGGGTCCCCCCATACGAGCAGTACTTC. Protein product: CASSPRVPPYEQYF.

The sample holds a few counts of this clone. The chain has TRBV6-6 and TRBJ1-6, with D tentatively TRBD1 (5 bases). The CDR3 length is 15 residues. V was shortened by 5 bases and J by 10 bases, with 18 bases between the two germline ends. Germline V gives CDR1 MNHNY, CDR2 SVGAGI (reference sequence). CDR3: CASSPTGGVGSPLHF. CDR3 DNA sequence: TGTGCCAGCAGTCCGACGGGGGGAGTAGGATCACCCCTCCACTTT.

This clone showed up just a few times. This rearrangement joins TRBV4-2 to TRBJ1-1; TRBD1 matches at 10 bases. J lost 1 base, V lost 4 bases, and 6 bases had no gene match. CDR1 is LGHNA, CDR2 YNFKEQ, per germline. CDR3 length equals 16 residues. CDR3 sequence: CASSRDRGLQNTEAFF. The CDR3 DNA sequence: TGTGCCAGCAGCCGGGACAGGGGACTACAGAACACTGAAGCTTTCTTT.

The chain joins TRBV28 to TRBJ1-3, with D possibly being TRBD1 (5 bases). Germline assignment: CDR1 MDHEN and CDR2 SYDVKM. The CDR3 extends over 15 amino acids. V was trimmed by 7 bases and J by 0 bases, leaving 13 bases between them. The DNA for the CDR3 is TGTGCCAGCACCTTCGGGGGGTACTCTGGAAACACCATATATTTT. It encodes CASTFGGYSGNTIYF.

This rearrangement joins TRBV6-6 to TRBJ1-2; TRBD1 is a possible D gene (5 bases). With 0 bases removed from V and 8 bases from J, the gap between germline ends came to 10 bases. The CDR3 loop spans 13 amino acids. Germline CDR1 is MNHNY and CDR2 is SVGAGI (reference sequence). CDR3 DNA: TGTGCCAGCAGTTACTCAGGGGAAGGGGGCTACACCTTC. It encodes CASSYSGEGGYTF.

The chain has TRBV7-2 and TRBJ2-1; no clear D gene. Trimming shortened V by 4 bases and J by 1 base, and 5 bases separated the two germline ends. CDR3 size: 13 residues. The germline V gene has CDR1 SGHTA and CDR2 FQGNSA. In nucleotides, the CDR3 is TGTGCCAGCAGCTCCTTTTCCTACAATGAGCAGTTCTTC. It is translated as CASSSFSYNEQFF.

This chain joins TRBV12-2 and TRBJ1-1. TRBV12-2 is shown as a pseudogene. CDR3 size: 13 residues. CDR3 bases: TGTGCAAGTCGGTCGGGAGTGAACACTGAAGCTTTCTTT. It encodes CASRSGVNTEAFF.

This clone was picked up a small number of times. The J gene is TRBJ2-7, the V gene TRBV30, with 7 bases aligning to TRBD1. This CDR3 contains 14 residues. Per germline, CDR1 GTSNPN and CDR2 SVGIG (reference sequence). Germline trimming cut 2 bases from V and 2 bases from J; bases unmatched to any gene: 6. CDR3 sequence reads: CAWSIGTVTYEQYF. CDR3 sequence (DNA): TGTGCCTGGAGTATTGGGACAGTAACCTACGAGCAGTACTTC.

This chain links TRBV5-6 with TRBJ2-3; no clear D. The ends were cut back, 4 bases at V and 2 bases at J, with 5 bases in the middle. The CDR3 is made up of 12 amino acids. Germline loops: CDR1 SGHDT, CDR2 YYEEEE. The CDR3 is CASSPSTDTQYF. Here the CDR3 DNA reads TGTGCCAGCAGCCCGTCCACAGATACGCAGTATTTT. The full variable domain, its missing parts supplied by reference TRBV5-6 and TRBJ2-3, is DAGVTQSPTHLIKTRGQQVTLRCSPKSGHDTVSWYQQALGQGPQFIFQYYEEEERQRGNFPDRFSGHQFPNYSSELNVNALLLGDSALYLCASSPSTDTQYFGPGTRLTVL.

The chain links TRBV29-1 to TRBJ1-1; D not resolved. This CDR3 has 13 residues. Per the germline V gene, CDR1 is SQVTM and CDR2 is ANQGSEA. V gave up 6 bases and J gave up 0 bases, with 11 bases separating them. In nucleotides, the CDR3 is TGCAGCGTAGAGACCGGGTTGAACACTGAAGCTTTCTTT. Protein sequence: CSVETGLNTEAFF.

The chain's CDR3 is CAWSVKAGKNIQYF. As DNA, the CDR3 is TGTGCCTGGAGTGTTAAGGCAGGGAAAAACATTCAGTACTTC. The chain joins TRBV30 to TRBJ2-4; possibly TRBD1 for D (5 bases). Germline CDR1 reads GTSNPN; CDR2 reads SVGIG (reference sequence). The CDR3 contains 14 residues. Trimming removed 0 bases from V and 4 bases from J, with 10 bases in between.